The 18 T cell receptor beta chains below all came from one sample that was sequenced in a study of OX40 agonist ivuxolimab in advanced cancers. This table comes from immunoSEQ multiplex PCR, and its TCRdb copy is limited to in-frame clones, with some not included. The sample holds 26,000 or so clones, over 70% seen once. The sequencing used CD4+ or CD8+ T cells sorted from blood, collected in a trial of the OX40 agonist ivuxolimab. Every receptor here comes from an adult with an advanced solid tumor such as melanoma, head and neck, liver or kidney cancer.

The V call is TRBV5-1, the J call TRBJ2-6; TRBD2 is a possible D gene (5 bases). Trimming left V 6 bases short and J 3 bases short, with 13 bases between. The CDR3 runs to 15 residues. The germline CDR1 and CDR2 sequences are SGHRS and YFSETQ. As DNA, the CDR3 is TGCGCCAGCACCGGAGATGCGGGTGGGGCCAACGTCCTGACTTTC. Translation gives CASTGDAGGANVLTF.

The chain is built from TRBV5-4 and TRBJ1-6; 7 bases map to TRBD1. V trimming: 2 bases; J trimming: 4 bases; junction bases outside the gene matches: 0. CDR1 and CDR2 (germline): SGHNT, YYREEE (reference sequence). This CDR3 region has 14 residues. The CDR3, as DNA: TGTGCCAGCAGCTTACAGGGGTATAATTCACCCCTCCACTTT. Its translation is CASSLQGYNSPLHF.

This clone was seen just once. The genes are TRBV10-3 and TRBJ2-5, with D tentatively TRBD1 or TRBD2 (5 bases each). Germline V gene data show CDR1 as ENHRY and CDR2 as SYGVKD. The CDR3 totals 14 residues. V lost 4 bases and J 3 bases, leaving 12 bases between the germline ends. CDR3 in DNA: TGTGCCATCAGTGTCCCGGGACGGAAAGAGACCCAGTACTTC. This encodes CAISVPGRKETQYF.

This chain links TRBV5-1 with TRBJ1-3; D remains ambiguous. Germline V gives CDR1 SGHRS, CDR2 YFSETQ. This CDR3 is 15 amino acids long. Trimming took off 0 bases at V and 2 bases at J, with 9 bases between the two ends. Here the CDR3 reads CASSLEPGAGNTIYF. The CDR3 DNA follows: TGCGCCAGCAGCTTGGAGCCCGGGGCTGGAAACACCATATATTTT.

The rearrangement links TRBV14 to TRBJ1-1; no firm D call. Germline loops: CDR1 SGHDN, CDR2 FVKESK. The CDR3 contains 10 residues. V lost 2 bases to trimming and J lost 8 bases, with 3 bases between them. The DNA of the CDR3 is TGTGCCAGCAGCCAAAGGGAAGCTTTCTTT. Translation: CASSQREAFF.

Turning to this clone: Compared with germline, one end of the junction differs, possibly owing to a read error. The rearrangement joins TRBV6-5 to TRBJ1-1, with D hard to call. Germline V lookup: CDR1 MNHEY, CDR2 SVGAGI. CDR3 size: 13 residues. CDR3 coding DNA: TGTGCCATCAGTGAGGGTCTGAACACTGAAGCTTTCTTT. Its translation: CAISEGLNTEAFF.

This clone is classed as medium-sized. The chain has TRBV7-8 and TRBJ1-6; weak D call: TRBD1 (5 bases). Between the trimmed V and J ends, which lost 10 bases and 5 bases, there was a span of 18 bases. The CDR3 runs 15 residues. CDR1 is SGHVS and CDR2 is FQNEAQ in the germline V gene. CDR3 nucleotide sequence: TGTGCCACTCGTCGGGAATTGGGGGATAATTCACCCCTCCACTTT. The encoded protein is CATRRELGDNSPLHF.

The V call is TRBV29-1, the J call TRBJ1-1; no firm D call. The CDR3 is made up of 15 amino acids. Trimming stripped 6 bases from V and 1 base from J, with 18 bases between. Germline V gene lookup returns CDR1 SQVTM and CDR2 ANQGSEA. This CDR3 reads CSVADGLLGNTEAFF. The CDR3 DNA follows: TGCAGCGTCGCGGACGGTCTGTTAGGGAACACTGAAGCTTTCTTT. Supplemented by reference TRBV29-1 and TRBJ1-1, the full variable domain reads SAVISQKPSRDICQRGTSLTIQCQVDSQVTMMFWYRQQPGQSLTLIATANQGSEATYESGFVIDKFPISRPNLTFSTLTVSNMSPEDSSIYLCSVADGLLGNTEAFFGQGTRLTVV.

This clone was seen more than once but under ten times. The chain combines TRBV25-1 with TRBJ1-3, with a possible D match to TRBD1 (5 bases). Trimming cost V 3 bases and J 2 bases, with 11 bases left between them. CDR1 MGHDK and CDR2 SYGVNS come from the germline V gene. CDR3 length: 15 residues. CDR3 amino acids: CASSDYQGTGNTIYF. The DNA for the CDR3 is TGTGCCAGCAGTGACTATCAGGGTACTGGAAACACCATATATTTT.

This clone was detected only once. The chain carries TRBV4-1 and TRBJ1-2; TRBD1 is a possible D gene (5 bases). This CDR3 has 15 amino acids. The germline CDR1 and CDR2 sequences are MGHRA and YSYEKL. V lost 4 bases to trimming and J lost 4 bases, with 16 bases between them. CDR3 protein: CASSPNSGTPYGYTF. As DNA, the CDR3 is TGCGCCAGCAGCCCGAACTCCGGGACTCCCTATGGCTACACCTTC.

V and J are TRBV28 and TRBJ1-5; no clear D. Germline V gene sequence: CDR1 MDHEN, CDR2 SYDVKM. The CDR3 extends over 17 amino acids. Between the trimmed V and J ends, which lost 1 base and 2 bases, there was a span of 15 bases. CDR3: CASSLLGVPLGNQPQHF. In DNA form, the CDR3 reads TGTGCCAGCAGTTTATTGGGTGTTCCCTTAGGCAATCAGCCCCAGCATTTT. The variable domain in full, with the rest retrieved from reference TRBV28 and TRBJ1-5, is DVKVTQSSRYLVKRTGEKVFLECVQDMDHENMFWYRQDPGLGLRLIYFSYDVKMKEKGDIPEGYSVSREKKERFSLILESASTNQTSMYLCASSLLGVPLGNQPQHFGDGTRLSIL.

The chain combines TRBV5-4 with TRBJ2-7; D may match TRBD1 or TRBD2 (5 bases each). V dropped 0 bases and J dropped 0 bases, with 10 bases sitting between them. CDR3 size: 15 residues. CDR1 SGHNT and CDR2 YYREEE come from the germline V gene (reference sequence). Written as DNA, the CDR3 is TGTGCCAGCAGCTTGGACGGGGCGAGCTCCTACGAGCAGTACTTC. This translates into CASSLDGASSYEQYF.

The rearrangement uses TRBV2 and TRBJ1-2; 7 bases map to TRBD1. The CDR3 contains 13 residues. CDR1 is SNHLY, CDR2 FYNNEI, per germline. Losses at the gene ends were 1 base for V and 4 bases for J; bases not matched to a gene: 0. The CDR3, as DNA: TGTGCCAGCAGTGAAGGGGACAGCTATGGCTACACCTTC. It is translated as CASSEGDSYGYTF.

The chain employs TRBV14 and TRBJ2-7; possibly TRBD2 for D (5 bases). The V and J ends lost 1 base and 4 bases respectively, with 8 bases between them. This CDR3 is 13 amino acids long. From germline, CDR1 is SGHDN and CDR2 FVKESK. Here the CDR3 DNA reads TGTGCCAGCAGCCAAGTCCGGGGTTACGAGCAGTACTTC. Its protein product is CASSQVRGYEQYF.

The V gene is TRBV5-6, the J gene TRBJ1-3, with TRBD1 as a possible D gene (6 bases). This CDR3 has 17 amino acids. V was cut by 2 bases and J by 0 bases, with 15 bases left in between. Germline CDR1 reads SGHDT; CDR2 reads YYEEEE. CDR3 nucleotide sequence: TGTGCCAGCAGCTTCACGGGACAATCTATCTCTGGAAACACCATATATTTT. Translated: CASSFTGQSISGNTIYF.

The chain couples TRBV6-5 to TRBJ2-5; a weak D match, TRBD2 (6 bases). From germline, CDR1 is MNHEY and CDR2 SVGAGI. V was trimmed by 7 bases and J by 4 bases, leaving 16 bases between them. The CDR3 contains 14 residues. DNA of the CDR3: TGTGCCAGCAAAATAGGAGGGTCAGGAGAGACCCAGTACTTC. Amino acid sequence: CASKIGGSGETQYF.

The chain combines TRBV5-3 with TRBJ1-4; the D gene is possibly TRBD1 (6 bases). TRBV5-3 is classed as an ORF, of uncertain function. V was trimmed by 4 bases and J by 4 bases, leaving 14 bases between them. CDR3 length: 15 amino acids. CDR3: CARSGYRDDNEKLFF. The CDR3 DNA follows: TGTGCCAGAAGCGGCTACAGGGATGATAATGAAAAACTGTTTTTT.

This CDR3 is CSADEETQYF. As DNA, the CDR3 is TGCAGCGCCGATGAAGAGACCCAGTACTTC. The V and J genes are TRBV29-1 and TRBJ2-5; D remains unclear. CDR1 and CDR2 (germline): SQVTM, ANQGSEA. The ends were cut back, 7 bases at V and 3 bases at J, with 6 bases in the middle. The CDR3 length is 10 residues.